Following are 23 T cell receptor beta chains from one sample sequenced in a study of blood T cell repertoires in COVID-19. TCRdb's table, derived via immunoSEQ multiplex PCR, lists solely in-frame clones and lacks some. The data show about 97,000 clones, with around 80% seen just once and more than 9% held by the top ten. Material: peripheral blood. The receptors derive from a man aged 70 or older with acute or convalescent COVID-19.

The CDR3 is CASCREGPGETQYF. The CDR3 DNA is TGTGCCAGTTGCCGGGAGGGCCCGGGGGAGACCCAGTACTTC. This rearrangement joins TRBV19 to TRBJ2-5; 8 nucleotides line up with TRBD2. CDR3 length equals 14 residues. V was pared by 8 bases and J by 5 bases, with 10 bases of the junction left unmatched. The germline gives CDR1 LNHDA, CDR2 SQIVND (reference sequence).

The chain employs TRBV4-2 and TRBJ1-3, with D tentatively TRBD1 (5 bases). Trimming removed 4 bases from V and 4 bases from J, with 11 bases in between. The CDR3 loop spans 14 amino acids. The germline gives CDR1 LGHNA, CDR2 YNFKEQ. Here the CDR3 reads CASSPGGAGNTIYF. The CDR3 DNA sequence: TGTGCCAGCAGCCCCGGCGGGGCAGGAAACACCATATATTTT.

This clone was seen only once. The rearrangement joins TRBV7-2 to TRBJ2-5; 13 nucleotides match TRBD2. Germline assignment: CDR1 SGHTA and CDR2 FQGNSA. J was trimmed by 5 bases and V by 2 bases; bases with no gene match: 5. The CDR3 sequence is 16 residues long. For the CDR3, the DNA is TGTGCCAGCAGCTTACCAAGGACTAGCGGGAGTGAGACCCAGTACTTC. Translated: CASSLPRTSGSETQYF.

The chain links TRBV28 to TRBJ1-2, with D possibly being TRBD1 (5 bases). V was clipped by 2 bases and J by 7 bases, with 14 bases between them. Germline values: CDR1 MDHEN, CDR2 SYDVKM. This CDR3 is 14 amino acids long. The chain's CDR3 is CASSLKAGKGGYTF. The CDR3 bases are TGTGCCAGCAGTTTAAAGGCAGGGAAAGGTGGCTACACCTTC.

The chain employs TRBV10-2 and TRBJ2-5; D is perhaps TRBD2 (7 bases). V was shortened by 3 bases and J by 5 bases, with 13 bases between the two germline ends. The CDR3 runs to 14 residues. CDR1 WSHSY and CDR2 SAAADI come from the germline V gene. CDR3 in amino acids: CASSERGAYETQYF. CDR3 sequence (DNA): TGCGCCAGCAGTGAACGGGGGGCCTACGAGACCCAGTACTTC.

The V call is TRBV3-1 (or the pseudogene TRBV3-2), the J call TRBJ1-6, with 7 bases that match TRBD1. The germline CDR1 and CDR2 sequences are LGHDT and YNNKEL (reference sequence). CDR3 size: 13 residues. Germline trimming cut 2 bases from V and 13 bases from J; bases unmatched to any gene: 5. CDR3 in DNA: TGTGCCAGCAGCCAACAGGGGGACGGTCCCCTCCACTTT. Translation: CASSQQGDGPLHF.

V is TRBV10-3 and J is TRBJ1-6; maybe TRBD1 (5 bases). CDR3 length: 16 amino acids. Germline CDR1 reads ENHRY; CDR2 reads SYGVKD. V lost 3 bases and J lost 7, with 16 bases in between. The CDR3 DNA sequence: TGTGCCATCAGTGATCTGGGGCCGGCCTCGAATTCACCCCTCCACTTT. This codes for CAISDLGPASNSPLHF.

This chain uses TRBV19 with TRBJ1-1; TRBD1 might be the D (6 bases). Germline values: CDR1 LNHDA, CDR2 SQIVND (reference sequence). Trimming pared 10 bases from V and 3 bases from J, leaving 12 bases between. This CDR3 has 12 amino acids. CDR3 sequence: CATLQGYTEAFF. The CDR3 region has the DNA TGTGCCACTCTACAGGGTTACACTGAAGCTTTCTTT.

The chain uses TRBV7-9 and TRBJ1-5; 7 nucleotides agree with TRBD1. Germline values: CDR1 SEHNR, CDR2 FQNEAQ (reference sequence). The CDR3 is 14 amino acids. The ends lost 3 bases at V and 6 bases at J; junction bases unmatched: 5. This chain's CDR3 is CASSFEGASQPQHF. The CDR3 DNA sequence: TGTGCCAGCAGCTTTGAGGGGGCAAGTCAGCCCCAGCATTTT.

A few counts support this clone. V and J are TRBV14 and TRBJ1-4; 9 bases are a match to TRBD1. The CDR3 sequence is 15 residues long. Germline trimming cut 4 bases from V and 6 bases from J; bases unmatched to any gene: 6. Germline V CDR1 and CDR2: SGHDN, FVKESK. DNA of the CDR3: TGTGCCAGCAGCCCCAACAGGGGGCGGGATGAAAAACTGTTTTTT. Translating it yields CASSPNRGRDEKLFF.

The V call is TRBV5-1, the J call TRBJ1-1; TRBD1 is a possible D gene (5 bases). V was cut by 5 bases and J by 6 bases, with 14 bases left in between. The CDR3 has 13 amino acids. The germline gives CDR1 SGHRS, CDR2 YFSETQ. This chain's CDR3 is CASSGSGDAEAFF. For the CDR3, the DNA is TGCGCCAGCAGTGGGTCGGGGGATGCTGAAGCTTTCTTT.

This chain links TRBV5-4 with TRBJ2-7; D might be TRBD1 (6 bases). Trimming stripped 4 bases from V and 6 bases from J, with 17 bases between. The CDR3 has 14 amino acids. The germline gives CDR1 SGHNT, CDR2 YYREEE (reference sequence). The CDR3 loop reads CASSLSQGSGEQYF. The CDR3 DNA follows: TGTGCCAGCAGCCTATCACAGGGATCCGGCGAGCAGTACTTC.

V gene TRBV12-3 or TRBV12-4 combines with J gene TRBJ1-1; no firm D call. CDR3 length: 13 amino acids. The germline V and J ends were trimmed by 3 bases and 1 base, with 6 bases remaining between them. CDR3 protein: CASSFEGNTEAFF. The CDR3, as DNA: TGTGCCAGCAGTTTTGAGGGGAACACTGAAGCTTTCTTT.

The J gene is TRBJ1-2, the V gene TRBV6-4, with a weak D call TRBD1 (5 bases). Germline V gene sequence: CDR1 MRHNA, CDR2 SNTAGT. The CDR3 length is 17 residues. V lost 3 bases to trimming and J lost 6 bases, with 23 bases between them. The CDR3 reads CASSEIFSRGRGNGYTF. The CDR3, as DNA: TGTGCCAGCAGTGAGATTTTTTCAAGGGGCCGGGGGAATGGCTACACCTTC.

The genes are TRBV6-1 and TRBJ1-2, with a possible D match to TRBD1 (5 bases). The CDR3 spans 15 residues. Deletions cut 2 bases from V and 4 bases from J, with 14 bases between. Germline V CDR1 and CDR2: MNHNS, SASEGT. The CDR3 bases are TGTGCCAGCAGTGAACAACCAGGGCTCTCCTATGGCTACACCTTC. Translation: CASSEQPGLSYGYTF.

V usage is TRBV7-9 and J usage is TRBJ2-5, with 13 bases that match TRBD2. Germline V gene sequence: CDR1 SEHNR, CDR2 FQNEAQ (reference sequence). The V and J ends lost 8 bases and 4 bases, in that order; junction bases with no gene match: 4. This CDR3 has 14 amino acids. The CDR3 here is CASALAGGRETQYF. Here the CDR3 DNA reads TGTGCCAGCGCACTAGCGGGAGGGAGAGAGACCCAGTACTTC.

This clone has more than one count but fewer than ten. J is TRBJ2-2 and V is TRBV11-2, with a tentative D call TRBD2 (5 bases). The germline V and J ends were trimmed by 1 base and 3 bases, with 18 bases remaining between them. This CDR3 comprises 18 residues. CDR1 is SGHAT, CDR2 FQNNGV, per germline. The CDR3 here is CASSLGPRLAEDTGELFF. The CDR3, as DNA: TGTGCCAGCAGCTTAGGGCCCCGGCTAGCAGAGGACACCGGGGAGCTGTTTTTT.

The rearrangement uses TRBV28 and TRBJ2-2; TRBD2 aligns across 8 bases. The CDR3 runs to 15 residues. J lost 4 bases, V lost 8 bases, and 9 bases had no gene match. Germline V gene data show CDR1 as MDHEN and CDR2 as SYDVKM. The CDR3 bases are TGTGCCAGCCGCGCCGGGACTAGTCTCACCGGGGAGCTGTTTTTT. Its translation: CASRAGTSLTGELFF.

The V and J genes are TRBV9 and TRBJ2-2, with a weak D call TRBD2 (6 bases). Trimming removed 4 bases at V and 6 bases at J, with 10 bases between. The CDR3 covers 13 residues. Germline values: CDR1 SGDLS, CDR2 YYNGEE. The CDR3 coding sequence is TGTGCCAGCAGCATGGGGGGAGCCGGGGAGCTGTTTTTT. Its translation: CASSMGGAGELFF.

The V call is TRBV19, the J call TRBJ1-1; 8 bases map to TRBD1. The CDR3 totals 15 residues. Unmatched junction bases numbered 12, after V lost 5 bases and J lost 7 bases. Per germline, CDR1 LNHDA and CDR2 SQIVND (reference sequence). This CDR3 reads CASSPWTGYDGEAFF. The CDR3 DNA sequence: TGTGCCAGTAGTCCCTGGACAGGGTACGATGGTGAAGCTTTCTTT.

The gene calls are TRBV11-3 and TRBJ2-1; perhaps TRBD2 as D (7 bases). This CDR3 is built from 18 residues. V shed 5 bases and J shed 4 bases, with 24 bases lying between them. Germline V gene data show CDR1 as SGHNT and CDR2 as YENEEA. Here the CDR3 DNA reads TGTGCCAGCAGCCTTAGGGGCGGAGGGGGAGGGATGTACAATGAGCAGTTCTTC. This encodes CASSLRGGGGGMYNEQFF.

CDR3 DNA sequence: TGTGCCAGCACCCTAGATAGCAATCAGCCCCAGCATTTT. It yields the protein CASTLDSNQPQHF. The chain links TRBV7-2 to TRBJ1-5; D uncertain. Per the germline V gene, CDR1 is SGHTA and CDR2 is FQGNSA. This CDR3 contains 13 residues. V lost 7 bases and J 0 bases, leaving 7 bases between the germline ends.

The gene calls are TRBV7-3 and TRBJ1-2, with TRBD1 matching over 7 bases. V lost 3 bases to trimming and J lost 7 bases; unmatched junction nucleotides: 5. The CDR3 runs 13 residues. CDR1 is SGHTA and CDR2 is FQGTGA in the germline V gene. The CDR3 nucleotides read TGTGCCAGCAGCTTTGAGGGGGCGGGTGGCTACACCTTC. Translation gives CASSFEGAGGYTF.